These T cell receptor beta chains were read from a single sample in a study of T cell repertoires in cytomegalovirus infection. TCRdb redid the calling of the reads with MiXCR, one entry per CDR3 protein. The data show about 500,000 distinct CDR3 sequences, about 33% seen once. These TCRs are of unknown antigen specificity. The sequencing used cultured PBMCs, collected from culture after CMV antigen stimulation. All receptors derive from a human donor in good health (CMV status not recorded). Some clones in this sample may be carry-over from other donors' samples. CDR3s include the opening cysteine and the closing phenylalanine or tryptophan. Fields, in order: CDR3 protein, CDR3 DNA, D gene, clone size, V gene, J gene. A D gene is named only where the DNA matches it firmly. Clone size is given for some rows only: seen once, a few or many times, or a class if the clone is expanded.

cdr3_aa: CASSPESGTGELFF
cdr3_nt: TGTGCCAGCTCCCCAGAGAGTGGCACCGGGGAGCTGTTTTTT
d_call: -
clone_size: -
v_call: TRBV6-1
j_call: TRBJ2-2

cdr3_aa: CASSADRVVNEQFF
cdr3_nt: TGTGCCAGTTCCGCGGACAGGGTAGTGAATGAGCAGTTCTTC
d_call: TRBD1
clone_size: -
v_call: TRBV27
j_call: TRBJ2-1

cdr3_aa: CASSIDYRGGYGYTF
cdr3_nt: TGTGCCAGTAGTATAGATTACAGGGGAGGCTATGGCTACACCTTC
d_call: TRBD1
clone_size: few
v_call: TRBV19
j_call: TRBJ1-2

cdr3_aa: CASSPTASQETQYF
cdr3_nt: TGTGCCAGCAGCCCGACGGCGAGTCAAGAGACCCAGTACTTC
d_call: -
clone_size: many
v_call: TRBV7-2
j_call: TRBJ2-5

cdr3_aa: CASSPLAGGPNTGELFF
cdr3_nt: TGTGCCAGCAGCCCACTAGCGGGAGGCCCGAACACCGGGGAGCTGTTTTTT
d_call: TRBD2
clone_size: -
v_call: TRBV5-4
j_call: TRBJ2-2

cdr3_aa: CASSLGTVTYEQYF
cdr3_nt: TGTGCCAGCAGTTTAGGGACGGTAACCTACGAGCAGTACTTC
d_call: -
clone_size: few
v_call: TRBV12-3/TRBV12-4
j_call: TRBJ2-7

cdr3_aa: CASSRGVPTEAFF
cdr3_nt: TGTGCCAGTAGTAGGGGGGTTCCTACTGAAGCTTTCTTT
d_call: -
clone_size: once
v_call: TRBV19
j_call: TRBJ1-1

cdr3_aa: CASSPGVWASYNEQFF
cdr3_nt: TGTGCCAGCAGTCCCGGTGTATGGGCCTCCTACAATGAGCAGTTCTTC
d_call: -
clone_size: -
v_call: TRBV27
j_call: TRBJ2-1

cdr3_aa: CASSADLQPQHF
cdr3_nt: TGTGCCAGCAGTGCGGACTTACAGCCCCAGCATTTT
d_call: -
clone_size: -
v_call: TRBV2
j_call: TRBJ1-5

cdr3_aa: CASSLWGITEAFF
cdr3_nt: TGTGCCAGCAGTTTGTGGGGGATCACTGAAGCTTTCTTT
d_call: -
clone_size: -
v_call: TRBV12-3/TRBV12-4
j_call: TRBJ1-1

cdr3_aa: CASSYSLGSPYNEQFF
cdr3_nt: TGTGCCAGCAGTTACTCGCTCGGGTCGCCCTACAATGAGCAGTTCTTC
d_call: -
clone_size: -
v_call: TRBV6-2/TRBV6-3
j_call: TRBJ2-1

cdr3_aa: CASSQGTSGFYEQFF
cdr3_nt: TGCGCCAGCAGCCAAGGGACTAGCGGGTTCTATGAGCAGTTCTTC
d_call: TRBD2
clone_size: -
v_call: TRBV4-1
j_call: TRBJ2-1

cdr3_aa: CASLRAYNEQFF
cdr3_nt: TGTGCTAGCTTACGGGCCTACAATGAGCAGTTCTTC
d_call: -
clone_size: -
v_call: TRBV12-5
j_call: TRBJ2-1

cdr3_aa: CASSGTSSTLGYETKYF
cdr3_nt: TGTGCCAGCAGTGGGACTAGCTCTACCCTAGGATACGAGACCAAGTACTTC
d_call: TRBD2
clone_size: -
v_call: TRBV2
j_call: TRBJ2-5

cdr3_aa: CASSPGTGIGQPQHF
cdr3_nt: TGTGCCAGCAGCCCCGGGACAGGGATTGGTCAGCCCCAGCATTTT
d_call: TRBD1
clone_size: -
v_call: TRBV27
j_call: TRBJ1-5

cdr3_aa: CASSQSEGEQYF
cdr3_nt: TGTGCCAGCAGCCAATCTGAAGGCGAGCAGTACTTC
d_call: -
clone_size: -
v_call: TRBV4-2
j_call: TRBJ2-7

cdr3_aa: CASSIIGTSGSMADTQYF
cdr3_nt: TGTGCCAGTAGTATTATTGGGACTAGCGGGAGTATGGCAGATACGCAGTATTTT
d_call: TRBD2
clone_size: -
v_call: TRBV19
j_call: TRBJ2-3

cdr3_aa: CANRGGRLANTNTGELFF
cdr3_nt: TGTGCCAACAGGGGGGGACGACTAGCGAACACGAACACCGGGGAGCTGTTTTTT
d_call: -
clone_size: -
v_call: TRBV6-8
j_call: TRBJ2-2

cdr3_aa: CASSRVTANTGELFF
cdr3_nt: TGCGCCAGCAGTCGGGTGACAGCGAACACCGGGGAGCTGTTTTTT
d_call: -
clone_size: -
v_call: TRBV23-1
j_call: TRBJ2-2

cdr3_aa: CSARDPSGSSYEQYF
cdr3_nt: TGCAGTGCTAGAGATCCTAGCGGAAGCTCCTACGAGCAGTACTTC
d_call: TRBD2
clone_size: -
v_call: TRBV20-1
j_call: TRBJ2-7

cdr3_aa: CASKQGAGDEKLFF
cdr3_nt: TGTGCCAGCAAACAGGGGGCCGGCGATGAAAAACTGTTTTTT
d_call: TRBD1
clone_size: -
v_call: TRBV27
j_call: TRBJ1-4

cdr3_aa: CASSSPGTSGTSEQYF
cdr3_nt: TGTGCCAGCAGCTCCCCCGGGACTAGCGGGACCTCCGAGCAGTACTTC
d_call: TRBD2
clone_size: -
v_call: TRBV7-6
j_call: TRBJ2-7

cdr3_aa: CASTSRGGNTDTQYF
cdr3_nt: TGTGCCAGTACCTCCCGAGGGGGAAACACAGATACGCAGTATTTT
d_call: -
clone_size: -
v_call: TRBV19
j_call: TRBJ2-3

cdr3_aa: CASSLARGHNTEAFF
cdr3_nt: TGCGCCAGCAGCTTGGCCAGAGGACATAACACTGAAGCTTTCTTT
d_call: -
clone_size: -
v_call: TRBV5-1
j_call: TRBJ1-1

cdr3_aa: CASSSLAHSDTQYF
cdr3_nt: TGCGCCAGCAGCTCCTTAGCGCATTCAGATACGCAGTATTTT
d_call: -
clone_size: -
v_call: TRBV5-1
j_call: TRBJ2-3

cdr3_aa: CASSGGRGQPQHF
cdr3_nt: TGTGCCAGCAGCGGGGGAAGGGGGCAGCCCCAGCATTTT
d_call: -
clone_size: few
v_call: TRBV7-2
j_call: TRBJ1-5

cdr3_aa: CSVVGFSYNEQFF
cdr3_nt: TGCAGCGTTGTTGGGTTCTCCTACAATGAGCAGTTCTTC
d_call: -
clone_size: -
v_call: TRBV29-1
j_call: TRBJ2-1

cdr3_aa: CASSEPGTSNEQYF
cdr3_nt: TGCGCCAGCAGTGAGCCCGGGACTAGCAACGAGCAGTACTTC
d_call: TRBD2
clone_size: few
v_call: TRBV10-2
j_call: TRBJ2-7

cdr3_aa: CASRAGTSGSYTQYF
cdr3_nt: TGTGCCAGCAGAGCCGGGACTAGCGGGAGCTATACGCAGTATTTT
d_call: TRBD2
clone_size: -
v_call: TRBV6-5
j_call: TRBJ2-3

cdr3_aa: CASSYSLLAGRDTSEQYF
cdr3_nt: TGTGCCAGCAGTTACTCGTTGCTAGCGGGACGCGACACCTCCGAGCAGTACTTC
d_call: TRBD2
clone_size: -
v_call: TRBV6-2/TRBV6-3
j_call: TRBJ2-7

cdr3_aa: CASSYTSIYEQYF
cdr3_nt: TGTGCCAGCAGTTACACGTCTATCTACGAGCAGTACTTC
d_call: -
clone_size: few
v_call: TRBV6-2/TRBV6-3
j_call: TRBJ2-7